The T cell receptor (beta chain) under discussion was sequenced for a study of T cell changes during pregnancy in multiple sclerosis. Produced via immunoSEQ multiplex PCR; TCRdb's table is partial and in-frame only. This table holds roughly 38,000 clones, more than 85% found once. With 7 bases clipped from V and 5 bases from J, the junction kept 13 bases outside the gene matches. The germline CDR1 and CDR2 sequences are MDHEN and SYDVKM. The CDR3 has 15 residues. The clonotype was recovered from a female donor in good health, enrolled as a control in a pregnancy study. V and J are TRBV28 and TRBJ2-5, with 7 bases fitting TRBD1. The specimen was CD4+ T cells from peripheral blood mononuclear cells, collected after pregnancy. The CDR3 coding sequence is TGTGCCAGCATCATGACAGGGTCGAGTGGGGAGACCCAGTACTTC. Translating it yields CASIMTGSSGETQYF. Together with reference TRBV28 and TRBJ2-5, the CDR3 gives the full variable domain: DVKVTQSSRYLVKRTGEKVFLECVQDMDHENMFWYRQDPGLGLRLIYFSYDVKMKEKGDIPEGYSVSREKKERFSLILESASTNQTSMYLCASIMTGSSGETQYFGPGTRLLVL.